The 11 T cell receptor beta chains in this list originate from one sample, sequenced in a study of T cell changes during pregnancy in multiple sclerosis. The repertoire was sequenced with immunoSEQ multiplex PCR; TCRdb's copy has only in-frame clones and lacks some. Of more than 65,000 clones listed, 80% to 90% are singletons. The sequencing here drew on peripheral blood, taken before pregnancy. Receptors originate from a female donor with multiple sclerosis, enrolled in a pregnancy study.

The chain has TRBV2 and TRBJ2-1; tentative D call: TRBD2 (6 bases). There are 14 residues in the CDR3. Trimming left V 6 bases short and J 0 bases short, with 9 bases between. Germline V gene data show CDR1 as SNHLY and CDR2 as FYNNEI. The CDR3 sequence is CASSAGSSYNEQFF. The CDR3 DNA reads TGTGCCAGCAGCGCGGGGTCCTCCTACAATGAGCAGTTCTTC.

DNA of the CDR3: TGTGCCTGGAGTGGTAGCGGAGAGAGCTCCTACAATGAGCAGTTCTTC. Translation gives CAWSGSGESSYNEQFF. The gene calls are TRBV30 and TRBJ2-1; D is perhaps TRBD2 (6 bases). CDR1 is GTSNPN, CDR2 SVGIG, per germline (reference sequence). Deletions cut 1 base from V and 0 bases from J, with 13 bases between. The CDR3 length is 16 residues.

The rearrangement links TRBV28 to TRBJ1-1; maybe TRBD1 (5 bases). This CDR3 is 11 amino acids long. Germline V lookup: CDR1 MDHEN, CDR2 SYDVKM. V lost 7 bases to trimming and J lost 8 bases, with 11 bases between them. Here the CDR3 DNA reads TGTGCCAGCATCCAACAGGTAGAAGCTTTCTTT. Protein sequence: CASIQQVEAFF.

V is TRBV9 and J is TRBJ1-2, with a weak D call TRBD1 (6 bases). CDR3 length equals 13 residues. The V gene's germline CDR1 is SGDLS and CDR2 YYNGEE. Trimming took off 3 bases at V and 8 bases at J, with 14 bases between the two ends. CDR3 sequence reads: CASSARGPRGYTF. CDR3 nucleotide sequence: TGTGCCAGCAGCGCCAGGGGCCCCAGAGGCTACACCTTC.

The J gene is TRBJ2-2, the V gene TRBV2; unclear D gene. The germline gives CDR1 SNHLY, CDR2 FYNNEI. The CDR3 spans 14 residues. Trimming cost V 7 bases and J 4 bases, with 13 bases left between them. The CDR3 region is CASNERLATGELFF. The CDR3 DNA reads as TGTGCCAGCAATGAGAGACTGGCCACCGGGGAGCTGTTTTTT.

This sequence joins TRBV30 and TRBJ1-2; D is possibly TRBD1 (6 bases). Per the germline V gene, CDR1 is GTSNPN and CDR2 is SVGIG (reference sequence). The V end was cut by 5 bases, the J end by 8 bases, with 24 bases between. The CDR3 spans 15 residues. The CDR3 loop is CAWSLIGTQGRGYTF. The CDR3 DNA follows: TGTGCCTGGTCTCTTATTGGGACACAGGGACGAGGCTACACCTTC.

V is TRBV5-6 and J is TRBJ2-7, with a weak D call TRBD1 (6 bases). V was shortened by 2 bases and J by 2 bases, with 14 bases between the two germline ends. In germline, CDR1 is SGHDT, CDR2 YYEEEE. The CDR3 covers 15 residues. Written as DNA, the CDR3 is TGTGCCAGCAGCTTAGGGACAAGGTCCACCTACGAGCAGTACTTC. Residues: CASSLGTRSTYEQYF.

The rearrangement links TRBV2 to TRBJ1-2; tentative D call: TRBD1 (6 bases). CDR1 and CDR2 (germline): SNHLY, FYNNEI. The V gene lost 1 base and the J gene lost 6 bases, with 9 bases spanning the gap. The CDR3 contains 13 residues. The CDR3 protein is CASSEVQGNGYTF. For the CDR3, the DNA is TGTGCCAGCAGTGAAGTGCAGGGGAATGGCTACACCTTC.

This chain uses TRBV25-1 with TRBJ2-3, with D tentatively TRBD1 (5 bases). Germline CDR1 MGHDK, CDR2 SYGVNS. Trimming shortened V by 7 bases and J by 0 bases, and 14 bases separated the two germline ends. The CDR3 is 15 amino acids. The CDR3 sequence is CASNGAATSTDTQYF. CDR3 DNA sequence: TGTGCCAGCAATGGGGCGGCAACTAGCACAGATACGCAGTATTTT.

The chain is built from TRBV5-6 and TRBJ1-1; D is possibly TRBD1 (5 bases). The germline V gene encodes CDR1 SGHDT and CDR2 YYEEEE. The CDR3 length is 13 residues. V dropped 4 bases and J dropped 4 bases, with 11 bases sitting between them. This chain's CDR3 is CASSPDQGTEAFF. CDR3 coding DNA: TGTGCCAGCAGCCCTGACCAGGGCACTGAAGCTTTCTTT.

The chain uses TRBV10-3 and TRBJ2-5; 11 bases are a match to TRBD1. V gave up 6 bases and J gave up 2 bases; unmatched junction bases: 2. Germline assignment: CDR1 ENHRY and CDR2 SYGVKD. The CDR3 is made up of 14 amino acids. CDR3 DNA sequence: TGTGCCATCAGGGGGGACAGGGGGCAAGAGACCCAGTACTTC. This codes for CAIRGDRGQETQYF.